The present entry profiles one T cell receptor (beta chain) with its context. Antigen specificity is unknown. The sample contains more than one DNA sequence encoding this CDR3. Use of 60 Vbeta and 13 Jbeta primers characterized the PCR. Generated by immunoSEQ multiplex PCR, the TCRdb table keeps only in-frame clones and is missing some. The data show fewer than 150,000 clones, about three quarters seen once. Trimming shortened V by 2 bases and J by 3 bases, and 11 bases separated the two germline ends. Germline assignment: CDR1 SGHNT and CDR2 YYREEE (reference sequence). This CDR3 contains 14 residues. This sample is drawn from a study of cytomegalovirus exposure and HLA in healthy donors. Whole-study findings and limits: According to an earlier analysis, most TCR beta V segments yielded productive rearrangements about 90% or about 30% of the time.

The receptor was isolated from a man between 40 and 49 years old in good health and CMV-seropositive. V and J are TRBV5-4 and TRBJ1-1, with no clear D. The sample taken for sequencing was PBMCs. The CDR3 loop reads CASSLAGVDTEAFF. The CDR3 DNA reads TGTGCCAGCAGCTTAGCCGGGGTGGACACTGAAGCTTTCTTT.